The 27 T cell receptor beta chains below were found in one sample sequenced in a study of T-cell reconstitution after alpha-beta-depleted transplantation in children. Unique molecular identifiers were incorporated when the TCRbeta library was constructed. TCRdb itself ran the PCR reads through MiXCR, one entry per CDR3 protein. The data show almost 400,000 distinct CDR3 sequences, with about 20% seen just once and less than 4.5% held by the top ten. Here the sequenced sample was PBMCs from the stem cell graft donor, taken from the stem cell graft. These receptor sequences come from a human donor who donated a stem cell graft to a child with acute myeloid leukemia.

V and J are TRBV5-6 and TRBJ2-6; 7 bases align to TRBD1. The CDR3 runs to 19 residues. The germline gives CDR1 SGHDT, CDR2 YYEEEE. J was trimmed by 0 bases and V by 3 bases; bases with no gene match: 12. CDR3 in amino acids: CASSSRGDSIHSGANVLTF. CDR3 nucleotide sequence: TGTGCCAGCAGCTCGCGTGGGGACAGCATACACTCTGGGGCCAACGTCCTGACTTTC.

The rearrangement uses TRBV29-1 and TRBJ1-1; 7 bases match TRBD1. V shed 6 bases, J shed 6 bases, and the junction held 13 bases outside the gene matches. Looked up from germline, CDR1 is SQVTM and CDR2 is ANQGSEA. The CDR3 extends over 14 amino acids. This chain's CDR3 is CSVDGGGGSAEAFF. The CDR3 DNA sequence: TGCAGCGTAGACGGGGGAGGGGGCAGCGCTGAAGCTTTCTTT. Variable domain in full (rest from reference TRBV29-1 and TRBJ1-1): SAVISQKPSRDICQRGTSLTIQCQVDSQVTMMFWYRQQPGQSLTLIATANQGSEATYESGFVIDKFPISRPNLTFSTLTVSNMSPEDSSIYLCSVDGGGGSAEAFFGQGTRLTVV.

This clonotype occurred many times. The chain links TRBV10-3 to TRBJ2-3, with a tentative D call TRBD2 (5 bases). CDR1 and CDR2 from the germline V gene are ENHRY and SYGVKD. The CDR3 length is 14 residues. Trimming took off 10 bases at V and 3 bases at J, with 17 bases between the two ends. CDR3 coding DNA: TGTGCCAGCGGGTCGCAGTCTAATACAGATACGCAGTATTTT. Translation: CASGSQSNTDTQYF.

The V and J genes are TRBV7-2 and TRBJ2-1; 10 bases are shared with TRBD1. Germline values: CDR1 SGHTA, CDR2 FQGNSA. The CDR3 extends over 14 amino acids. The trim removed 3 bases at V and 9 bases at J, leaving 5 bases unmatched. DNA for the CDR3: TGTGCCAGCAGCTTTCGGACAGGGGGAGTTGAGCAGTTCTTC. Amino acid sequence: CASSFRTGGVEQFF.

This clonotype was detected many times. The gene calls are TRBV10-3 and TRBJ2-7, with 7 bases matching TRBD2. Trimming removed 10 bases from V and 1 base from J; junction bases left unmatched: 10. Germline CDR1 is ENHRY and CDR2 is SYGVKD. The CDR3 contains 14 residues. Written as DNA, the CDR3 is TGTGCCACGGGGGACCTAGCGGATTCCTACGAGCAGTACTTC. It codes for CATGDLADSYEQYF.

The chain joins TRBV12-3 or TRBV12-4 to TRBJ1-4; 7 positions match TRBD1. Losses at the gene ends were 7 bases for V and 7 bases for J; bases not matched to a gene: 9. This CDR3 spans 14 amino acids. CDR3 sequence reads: CASTATGKGEKLFF. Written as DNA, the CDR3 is TGTGCCAGCACCGCGACAGGGAAGGGTGAAAAACTGTTTTTT.

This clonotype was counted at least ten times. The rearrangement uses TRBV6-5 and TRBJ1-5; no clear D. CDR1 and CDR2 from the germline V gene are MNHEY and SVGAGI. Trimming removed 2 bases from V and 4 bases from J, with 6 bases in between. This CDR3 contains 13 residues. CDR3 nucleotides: TGTGCCAGCAGTTACACCTCTAATCAGCCCCAGCATTTT. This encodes CASSYTSNQPQHF.

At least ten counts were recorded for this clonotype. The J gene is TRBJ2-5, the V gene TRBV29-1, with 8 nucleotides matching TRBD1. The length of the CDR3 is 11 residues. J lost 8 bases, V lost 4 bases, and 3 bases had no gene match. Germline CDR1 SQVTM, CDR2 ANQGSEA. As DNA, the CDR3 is TGCAGCGTTGGGACAGGGAGAACCCAGTACTTC. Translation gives CSVGTGRTQYF.

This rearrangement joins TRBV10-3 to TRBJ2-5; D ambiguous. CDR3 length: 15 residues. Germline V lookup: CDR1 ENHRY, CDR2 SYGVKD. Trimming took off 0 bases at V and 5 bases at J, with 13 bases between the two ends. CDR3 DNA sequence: TGTGCCATCAGTGAGTCAGGTGGCACGCGGGAGACCCAGTACTTC. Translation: CAISESGGTRETQYF.

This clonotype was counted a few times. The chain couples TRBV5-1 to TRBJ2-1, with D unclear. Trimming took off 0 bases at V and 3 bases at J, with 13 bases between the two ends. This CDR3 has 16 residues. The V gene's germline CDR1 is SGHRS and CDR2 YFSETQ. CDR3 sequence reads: CASSLDDNWNYNEQFF. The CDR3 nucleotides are TGCGCCAGCAGCTTGGATGACAACTGGAACTACAATGAGCAGTTCTTC.

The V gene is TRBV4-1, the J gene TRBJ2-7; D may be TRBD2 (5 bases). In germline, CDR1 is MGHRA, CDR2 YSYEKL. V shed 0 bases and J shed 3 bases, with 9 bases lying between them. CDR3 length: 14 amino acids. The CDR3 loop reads CASSQERAGYEQYF. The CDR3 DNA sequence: TGCGCCAGCAGCCAAGAGAGGGCTGGCTACGAGCAGTACTTC.

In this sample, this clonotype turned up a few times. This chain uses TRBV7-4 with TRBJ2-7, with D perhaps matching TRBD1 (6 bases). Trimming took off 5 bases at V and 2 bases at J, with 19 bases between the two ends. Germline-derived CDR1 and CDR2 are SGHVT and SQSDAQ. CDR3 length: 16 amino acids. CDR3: CASSRGGQRDPYEQYF. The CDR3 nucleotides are TGTGCCAGCAGCCGGGGCGGACAGAGAGATCCCTACGAGCAGTACTTC.

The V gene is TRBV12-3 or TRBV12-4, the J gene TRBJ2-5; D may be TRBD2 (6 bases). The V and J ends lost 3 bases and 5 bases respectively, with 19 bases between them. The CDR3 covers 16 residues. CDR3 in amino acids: CASSLGGRWDWETQYF. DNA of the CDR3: TGTGCCAGCAGTTTGGGGGGACGTTGGGACTGGGAGACCCAGTACTTC.

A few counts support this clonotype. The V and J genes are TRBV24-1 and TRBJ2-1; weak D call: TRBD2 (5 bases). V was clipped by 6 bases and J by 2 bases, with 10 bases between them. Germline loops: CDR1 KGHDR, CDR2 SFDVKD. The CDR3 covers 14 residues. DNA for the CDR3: TGTGCCACCAGTAACGCCGGGACCTACAATGAGCAGTTCTTC. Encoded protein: CATSNAGTYNEQFF.

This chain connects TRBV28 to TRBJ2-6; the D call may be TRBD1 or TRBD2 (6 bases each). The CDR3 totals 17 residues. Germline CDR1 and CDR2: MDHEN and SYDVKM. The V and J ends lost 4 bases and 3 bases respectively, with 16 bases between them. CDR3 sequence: CASSYKLQGGGANVLTF. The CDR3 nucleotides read TGTGCCAGCAGTTATAAACTACAGGGAGGTGGGGCCAACGTCCTGACTTTC.

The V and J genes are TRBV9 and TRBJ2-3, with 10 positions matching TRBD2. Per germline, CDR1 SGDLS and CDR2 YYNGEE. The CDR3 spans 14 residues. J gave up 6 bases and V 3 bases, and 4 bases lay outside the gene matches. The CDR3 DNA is TGTGCCAGCAGCGCTAGCGGGAGTTCGGATACGCAGTATTTT. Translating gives CASSASGSSDTQYF.

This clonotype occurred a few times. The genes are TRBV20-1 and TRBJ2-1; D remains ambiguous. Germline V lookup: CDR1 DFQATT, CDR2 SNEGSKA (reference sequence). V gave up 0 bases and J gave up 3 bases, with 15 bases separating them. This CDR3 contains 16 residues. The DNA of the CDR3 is TGCAGTGCTAGAGATCTGAAGGACCCCAGCTACAATGAGCAGTTCTTC. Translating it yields CSARDLKDPSYNEQFF.

Here the CDR3 reads CSVTGGRMIIDEQFF. CDR3 coding DNA: TGCAGTGTGACCGGCGGGAGGATGATTATAGATGAGCAGTTCTTC. The chain carries TRBV20-1 and TRBJ2-1; 8 bases line up with TRBD2. V trimming: 7 bases; J trimming: 8 bases; junction bases outside the gene matches: 16. The CDR3 runs to 15 residues. Germline-derived CDR1 and CDR2 are DFQATT and SNEGSKA (reference sequence).

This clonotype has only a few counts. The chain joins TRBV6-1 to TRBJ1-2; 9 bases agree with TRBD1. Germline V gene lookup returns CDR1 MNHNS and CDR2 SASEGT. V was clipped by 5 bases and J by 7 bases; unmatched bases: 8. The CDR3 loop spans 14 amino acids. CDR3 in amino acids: CASSPRTGERGYTF. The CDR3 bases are TGTGCCAGCAGTCCTCGGACAGGGGAGCGTGGCTACACCTTC.

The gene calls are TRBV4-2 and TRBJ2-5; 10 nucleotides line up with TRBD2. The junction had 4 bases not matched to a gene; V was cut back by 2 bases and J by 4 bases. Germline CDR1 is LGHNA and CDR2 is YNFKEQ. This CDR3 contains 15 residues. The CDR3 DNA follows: TGTGCCAGCAGCCAACTAGCGGGAGAGGGAGAGACCCAGTACTTC. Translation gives CASSQLAGEGETQYF.

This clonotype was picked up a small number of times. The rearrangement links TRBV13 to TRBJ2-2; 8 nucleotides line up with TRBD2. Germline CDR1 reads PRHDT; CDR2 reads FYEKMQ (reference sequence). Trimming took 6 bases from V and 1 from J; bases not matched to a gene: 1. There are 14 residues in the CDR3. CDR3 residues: CASRAGENTGELFF. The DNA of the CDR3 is TGTGCCAGCAGAGCGGGAGAGAACACCGGGGAGCTGTTTTTT.

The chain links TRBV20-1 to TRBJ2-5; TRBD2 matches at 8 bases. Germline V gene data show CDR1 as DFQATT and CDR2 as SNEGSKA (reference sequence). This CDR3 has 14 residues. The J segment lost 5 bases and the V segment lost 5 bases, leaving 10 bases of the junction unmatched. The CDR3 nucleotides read TGCAGTGCTGAATTAGCGGGGACCTTCGAGACCCAGTACTTC. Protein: CSAELAGTFETQYF.

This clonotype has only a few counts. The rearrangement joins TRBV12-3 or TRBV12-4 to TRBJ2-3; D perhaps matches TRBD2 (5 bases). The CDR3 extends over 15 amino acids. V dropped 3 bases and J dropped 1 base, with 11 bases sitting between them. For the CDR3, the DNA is TGTGCCAGCAGTTTGAGTGGACTCCGCACAGATACGCAGTATTTT. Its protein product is CASSLSGLRTDTQYF.

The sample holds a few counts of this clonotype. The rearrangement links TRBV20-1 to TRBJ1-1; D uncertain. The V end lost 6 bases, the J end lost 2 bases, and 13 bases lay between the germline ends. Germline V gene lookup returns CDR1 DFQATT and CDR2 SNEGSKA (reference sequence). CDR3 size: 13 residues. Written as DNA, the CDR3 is TGCAGTGCCGCCCCGAGGTTAAACACTGAAGCTTTCTTT. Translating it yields CSAAPRLNTEAFF.

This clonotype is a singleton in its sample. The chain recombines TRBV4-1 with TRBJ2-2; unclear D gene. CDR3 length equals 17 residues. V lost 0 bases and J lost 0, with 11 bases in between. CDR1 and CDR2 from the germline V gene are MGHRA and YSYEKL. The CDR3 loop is CASSQDSRHPNTGELFF. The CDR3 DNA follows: TGCGCCAGCAGCCAAGATTCGAGGCATCCGAACACCGGGGAGCTGTTTTTT.

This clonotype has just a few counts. This CDR3 reads CASSFGIEGDTDTQYF. Written as DNA, the CDR3 is TGTGCCAGCAGTTTTGGGATTGAGGGTGACACAGATACGCAGTATTTT. The rearrangement joins TRBV12-3 or TRBV12-4 to TRBJ2-3; D may be TRBD2 (5 bases). The CDR3 is 16 amino acids. With 3 bases removed from V and 2 bases from J, the gap between germline ends came to 15 bases.

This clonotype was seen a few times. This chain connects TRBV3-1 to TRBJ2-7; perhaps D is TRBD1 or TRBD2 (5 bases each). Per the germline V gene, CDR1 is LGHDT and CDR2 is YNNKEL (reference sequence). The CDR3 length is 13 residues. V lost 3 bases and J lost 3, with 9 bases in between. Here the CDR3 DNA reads TGTGCCAGCAGCCAGAGAGGGGTCTACGAGCAGTACTTC. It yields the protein CASSQRGVYEQYF.